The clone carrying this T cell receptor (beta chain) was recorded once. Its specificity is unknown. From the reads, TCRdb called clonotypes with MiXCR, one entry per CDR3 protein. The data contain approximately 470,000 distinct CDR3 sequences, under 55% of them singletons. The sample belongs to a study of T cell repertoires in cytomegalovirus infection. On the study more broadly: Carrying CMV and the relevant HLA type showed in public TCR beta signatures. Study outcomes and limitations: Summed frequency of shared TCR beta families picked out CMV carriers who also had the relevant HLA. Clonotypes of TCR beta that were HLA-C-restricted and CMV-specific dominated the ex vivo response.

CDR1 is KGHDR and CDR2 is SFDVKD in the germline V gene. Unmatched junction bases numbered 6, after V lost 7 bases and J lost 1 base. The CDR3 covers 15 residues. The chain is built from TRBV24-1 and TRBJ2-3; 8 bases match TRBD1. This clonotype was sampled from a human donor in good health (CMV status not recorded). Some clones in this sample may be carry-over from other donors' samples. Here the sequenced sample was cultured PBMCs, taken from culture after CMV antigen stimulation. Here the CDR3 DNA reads TGTGCCACCAGACAACAGGGGGAGGGCACAGATACGCAGTATTTT. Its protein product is CATRQQGEGTDTQYF.